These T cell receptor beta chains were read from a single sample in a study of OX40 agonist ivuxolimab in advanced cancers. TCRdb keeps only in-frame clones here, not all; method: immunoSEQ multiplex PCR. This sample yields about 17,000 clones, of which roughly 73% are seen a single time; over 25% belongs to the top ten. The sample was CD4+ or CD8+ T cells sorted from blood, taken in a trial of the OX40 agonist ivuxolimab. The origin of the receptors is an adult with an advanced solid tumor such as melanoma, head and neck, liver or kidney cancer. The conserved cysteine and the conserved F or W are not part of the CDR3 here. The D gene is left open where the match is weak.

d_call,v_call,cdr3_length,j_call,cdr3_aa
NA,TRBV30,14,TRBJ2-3,AWSVLDSTSTDTQY
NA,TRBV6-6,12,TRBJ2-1,ASRRGDGGNEQF
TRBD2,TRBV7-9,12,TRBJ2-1,ASGETSAYNEQF
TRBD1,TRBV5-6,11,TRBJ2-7,ASSWDRGYEQY
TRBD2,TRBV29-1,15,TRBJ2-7,SVEGTSGNAAIYEQY
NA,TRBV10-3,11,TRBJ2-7,AISESSFDEQY
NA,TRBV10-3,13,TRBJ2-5,AISESVAEQETQY
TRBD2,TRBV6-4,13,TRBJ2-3,ASSDGAGVSDTQY
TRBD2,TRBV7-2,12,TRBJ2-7,ASSWTSGEYEQY
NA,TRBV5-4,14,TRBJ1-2,ASSLDSGLSVGGYT
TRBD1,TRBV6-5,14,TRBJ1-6,ASSYGTDLYNSPLH
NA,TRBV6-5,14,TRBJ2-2,ASSYSLGPNTGELF
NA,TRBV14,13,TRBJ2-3,ASSPSWSSTDTQY
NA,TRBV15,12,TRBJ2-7,ATSRVTRSYEQY
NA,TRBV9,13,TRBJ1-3,ASSTDRSSGNTIY
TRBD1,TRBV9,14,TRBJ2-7,ASSVGAGTGSYEQY
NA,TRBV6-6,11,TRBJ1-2,ASISGGNYGYT
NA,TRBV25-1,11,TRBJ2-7,ASSHGHSYEQY
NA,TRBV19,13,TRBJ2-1,ASSLGPPTYNEQF
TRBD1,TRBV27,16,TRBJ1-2,ASSLSMGETGGIYGYT
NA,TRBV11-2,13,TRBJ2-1,ASSLLASNYNEQF
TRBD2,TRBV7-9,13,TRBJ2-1,ASGRLAGGRDEQF
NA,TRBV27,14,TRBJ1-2,ASSLSVLRGNYGYT
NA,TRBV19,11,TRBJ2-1,ASSPGGRLEQF
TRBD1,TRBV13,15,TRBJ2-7,ASSSQGQGQNSYEQY
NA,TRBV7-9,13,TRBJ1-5,ASSLGNYSNQPQH